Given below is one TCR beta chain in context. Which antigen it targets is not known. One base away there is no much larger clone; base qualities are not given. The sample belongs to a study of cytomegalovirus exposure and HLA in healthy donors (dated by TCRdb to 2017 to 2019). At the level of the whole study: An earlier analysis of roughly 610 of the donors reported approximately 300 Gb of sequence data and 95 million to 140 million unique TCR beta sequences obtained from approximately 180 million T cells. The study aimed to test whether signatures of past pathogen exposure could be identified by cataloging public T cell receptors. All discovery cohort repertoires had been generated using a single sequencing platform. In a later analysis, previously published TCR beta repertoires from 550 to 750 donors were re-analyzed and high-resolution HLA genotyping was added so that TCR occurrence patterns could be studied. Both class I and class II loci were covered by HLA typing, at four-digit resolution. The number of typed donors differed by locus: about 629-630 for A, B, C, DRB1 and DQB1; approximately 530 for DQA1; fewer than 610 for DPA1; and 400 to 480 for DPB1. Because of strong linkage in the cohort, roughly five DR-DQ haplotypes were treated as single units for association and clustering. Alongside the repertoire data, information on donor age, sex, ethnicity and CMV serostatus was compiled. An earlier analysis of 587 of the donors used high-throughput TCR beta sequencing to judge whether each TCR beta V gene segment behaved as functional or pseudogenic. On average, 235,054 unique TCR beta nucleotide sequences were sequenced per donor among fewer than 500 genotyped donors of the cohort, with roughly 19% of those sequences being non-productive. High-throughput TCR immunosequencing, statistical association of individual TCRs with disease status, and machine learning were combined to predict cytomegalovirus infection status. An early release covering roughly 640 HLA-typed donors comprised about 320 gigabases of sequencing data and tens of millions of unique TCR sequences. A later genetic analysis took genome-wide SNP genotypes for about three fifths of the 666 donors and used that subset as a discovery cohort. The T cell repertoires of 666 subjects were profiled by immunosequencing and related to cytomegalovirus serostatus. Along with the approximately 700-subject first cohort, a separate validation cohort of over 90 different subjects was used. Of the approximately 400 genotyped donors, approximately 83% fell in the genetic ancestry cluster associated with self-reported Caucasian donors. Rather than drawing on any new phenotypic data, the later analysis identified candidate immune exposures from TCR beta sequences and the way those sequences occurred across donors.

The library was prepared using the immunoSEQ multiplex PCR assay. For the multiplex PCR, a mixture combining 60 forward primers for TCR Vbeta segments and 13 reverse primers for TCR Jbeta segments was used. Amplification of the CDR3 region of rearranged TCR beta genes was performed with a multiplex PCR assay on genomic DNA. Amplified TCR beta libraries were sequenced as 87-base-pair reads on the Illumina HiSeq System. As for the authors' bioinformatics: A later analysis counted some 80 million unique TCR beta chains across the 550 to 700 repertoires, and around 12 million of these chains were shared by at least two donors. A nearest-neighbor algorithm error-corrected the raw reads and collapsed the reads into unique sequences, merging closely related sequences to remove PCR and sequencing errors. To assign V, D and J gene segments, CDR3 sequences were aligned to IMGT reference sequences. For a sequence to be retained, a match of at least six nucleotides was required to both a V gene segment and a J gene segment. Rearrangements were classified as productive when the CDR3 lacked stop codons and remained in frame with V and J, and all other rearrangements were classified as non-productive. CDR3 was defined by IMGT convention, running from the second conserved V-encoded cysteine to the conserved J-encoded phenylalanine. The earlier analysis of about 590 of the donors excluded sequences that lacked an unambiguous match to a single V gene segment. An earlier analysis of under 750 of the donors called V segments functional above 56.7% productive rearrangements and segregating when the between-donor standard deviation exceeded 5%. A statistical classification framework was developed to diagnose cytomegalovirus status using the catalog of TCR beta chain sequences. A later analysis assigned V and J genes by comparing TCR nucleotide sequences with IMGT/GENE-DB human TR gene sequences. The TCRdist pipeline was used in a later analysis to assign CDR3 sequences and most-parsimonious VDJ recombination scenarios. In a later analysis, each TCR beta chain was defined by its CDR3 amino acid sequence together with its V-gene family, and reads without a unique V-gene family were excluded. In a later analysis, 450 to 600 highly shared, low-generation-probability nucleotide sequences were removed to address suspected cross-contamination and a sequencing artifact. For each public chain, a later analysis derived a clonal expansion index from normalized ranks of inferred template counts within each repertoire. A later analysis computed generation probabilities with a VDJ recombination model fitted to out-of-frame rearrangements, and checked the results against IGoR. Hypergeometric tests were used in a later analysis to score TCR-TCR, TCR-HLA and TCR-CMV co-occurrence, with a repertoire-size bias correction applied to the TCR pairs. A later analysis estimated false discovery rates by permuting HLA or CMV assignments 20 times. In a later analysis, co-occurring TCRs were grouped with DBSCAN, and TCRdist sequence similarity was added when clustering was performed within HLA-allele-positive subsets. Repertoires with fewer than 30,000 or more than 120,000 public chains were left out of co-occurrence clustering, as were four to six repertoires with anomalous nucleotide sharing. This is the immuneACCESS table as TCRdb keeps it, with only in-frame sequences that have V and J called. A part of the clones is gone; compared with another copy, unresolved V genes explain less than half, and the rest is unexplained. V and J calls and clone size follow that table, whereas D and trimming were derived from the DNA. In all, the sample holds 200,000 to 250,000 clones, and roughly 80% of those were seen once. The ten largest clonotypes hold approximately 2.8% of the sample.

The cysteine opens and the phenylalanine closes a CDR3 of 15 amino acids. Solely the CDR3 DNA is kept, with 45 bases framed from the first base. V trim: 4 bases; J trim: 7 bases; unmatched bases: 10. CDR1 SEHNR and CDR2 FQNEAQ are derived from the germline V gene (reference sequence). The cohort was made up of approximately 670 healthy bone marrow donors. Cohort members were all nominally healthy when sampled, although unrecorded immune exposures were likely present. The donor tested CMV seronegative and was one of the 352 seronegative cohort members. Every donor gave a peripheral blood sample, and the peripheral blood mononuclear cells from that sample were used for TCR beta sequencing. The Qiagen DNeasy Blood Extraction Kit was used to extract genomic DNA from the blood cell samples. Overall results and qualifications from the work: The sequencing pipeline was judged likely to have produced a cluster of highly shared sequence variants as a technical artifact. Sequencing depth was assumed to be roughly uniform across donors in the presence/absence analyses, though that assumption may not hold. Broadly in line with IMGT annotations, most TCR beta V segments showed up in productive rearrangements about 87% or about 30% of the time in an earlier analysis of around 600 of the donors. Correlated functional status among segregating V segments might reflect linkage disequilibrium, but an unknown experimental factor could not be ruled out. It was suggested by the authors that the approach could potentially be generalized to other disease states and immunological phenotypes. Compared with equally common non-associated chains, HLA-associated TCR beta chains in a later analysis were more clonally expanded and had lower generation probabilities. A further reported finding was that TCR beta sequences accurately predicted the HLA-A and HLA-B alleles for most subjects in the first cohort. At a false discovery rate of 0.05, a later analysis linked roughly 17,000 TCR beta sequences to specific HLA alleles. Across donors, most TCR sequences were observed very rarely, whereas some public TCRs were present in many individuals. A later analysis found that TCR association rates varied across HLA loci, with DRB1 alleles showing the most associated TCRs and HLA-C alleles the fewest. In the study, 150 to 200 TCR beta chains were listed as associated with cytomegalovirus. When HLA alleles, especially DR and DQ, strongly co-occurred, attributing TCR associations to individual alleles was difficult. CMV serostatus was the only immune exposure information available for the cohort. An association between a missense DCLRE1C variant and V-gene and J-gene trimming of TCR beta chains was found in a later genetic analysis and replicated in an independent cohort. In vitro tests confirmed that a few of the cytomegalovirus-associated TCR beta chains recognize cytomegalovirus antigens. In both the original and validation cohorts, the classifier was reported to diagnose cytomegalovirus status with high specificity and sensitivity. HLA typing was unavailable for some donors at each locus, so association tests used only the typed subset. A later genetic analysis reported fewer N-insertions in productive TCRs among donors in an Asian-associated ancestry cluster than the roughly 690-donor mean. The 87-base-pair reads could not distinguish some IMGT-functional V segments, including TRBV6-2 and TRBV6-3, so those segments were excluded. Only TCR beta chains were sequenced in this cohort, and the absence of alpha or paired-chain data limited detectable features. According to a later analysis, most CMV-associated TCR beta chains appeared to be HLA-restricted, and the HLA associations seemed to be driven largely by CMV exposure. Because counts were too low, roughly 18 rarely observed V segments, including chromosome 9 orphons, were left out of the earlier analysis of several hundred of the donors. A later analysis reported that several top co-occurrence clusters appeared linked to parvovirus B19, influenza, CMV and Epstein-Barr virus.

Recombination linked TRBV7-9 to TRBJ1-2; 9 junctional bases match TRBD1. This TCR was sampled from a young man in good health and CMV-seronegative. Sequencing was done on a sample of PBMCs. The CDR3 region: CASSSGTGLLGGYTF. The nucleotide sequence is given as TGTGCCAGCAGCTCCGGGACAGGGCTTTTGGGTGGCTACACCTTC.